The clone carrying this TCR beta chain has a count of ten or more. Germline V gives CDR1 DFQATT, CDR2 SNEGSKA (reference sequence). Unmatched junction bases numbered 5, after V lost 6 bases and J lost 1 base. The CDR3 totals 15 residues. The time point: newly diagnosed GD, antithyroid drugs for less than 3 months. The TCR library used RNA extracted from PBMCs. In this cohort, patients came from an endocrinology department located in Xi'an, China. Through Arm-PCR of CDR3 regions and iRepertoire HTBI primers, TCR beta libraries were built. Via MiXCR, TCRdb re-called the multiplex PCR reads, giving one row per CDR3 protein. The sample contains 250,000 or so distinct CDR3 sequences, about 20% of which appear only once. The sample belongs to a study of regulatory T cells in long-lasting Graves disease. These same data were also listed under a study on T cells in Graves' hyperthyroidism and ophthalmopathy. From that paper: For the diagnoses, clinical symptoms, serum thyroxine and TRAb, thyroid ultrasound and orbital computed tomography were used.

The chain links TRBV20-1 to TRBJ2-3, with TRBD2 matching 12 bases. This sequence originates from a woman in her thirties with Graves disease. Sequenced here: peripheral blood mononuclear cells (PBMCs), sampled at new diagnosis, from a patient treated with antithyroid drugs. This chain's CDR3 is CSAGGTSGRTDTQYF. In DNA, the CDR3 is TGCAGTGCAGGAGGGACTAGCGGGCGCACAGATACGCAGTATTTT.